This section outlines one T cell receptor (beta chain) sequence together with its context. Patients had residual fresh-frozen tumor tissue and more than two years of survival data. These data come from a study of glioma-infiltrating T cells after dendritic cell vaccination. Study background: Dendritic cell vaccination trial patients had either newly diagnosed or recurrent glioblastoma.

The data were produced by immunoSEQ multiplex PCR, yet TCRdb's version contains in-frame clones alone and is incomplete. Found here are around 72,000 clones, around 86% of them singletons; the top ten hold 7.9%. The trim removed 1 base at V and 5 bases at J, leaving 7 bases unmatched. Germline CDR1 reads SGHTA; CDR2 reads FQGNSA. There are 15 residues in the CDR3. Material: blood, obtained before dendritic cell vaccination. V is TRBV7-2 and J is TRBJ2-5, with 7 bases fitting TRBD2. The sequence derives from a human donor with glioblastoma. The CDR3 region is CASSLGSGPAETQYF. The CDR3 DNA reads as TGTGCCAGCAGCTTAGGTAGCGGGCCCGCGGAGACCCAGTACTTC.